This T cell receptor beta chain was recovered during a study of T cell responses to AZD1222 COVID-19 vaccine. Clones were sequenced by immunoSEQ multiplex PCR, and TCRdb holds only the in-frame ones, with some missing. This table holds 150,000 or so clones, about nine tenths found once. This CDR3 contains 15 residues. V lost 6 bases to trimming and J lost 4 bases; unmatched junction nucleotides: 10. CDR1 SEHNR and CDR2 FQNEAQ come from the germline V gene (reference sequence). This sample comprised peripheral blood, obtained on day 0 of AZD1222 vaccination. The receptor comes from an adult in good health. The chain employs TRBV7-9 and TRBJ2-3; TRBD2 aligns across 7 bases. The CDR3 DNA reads TGTGCCAGCAGTCGACTAGGGAGGGTTGCAGATACGCAGTATTTT. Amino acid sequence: CASSRLGRVADTQYF.